The 10 T cell receptor beta chains below all came from one sample that was sequenced in a study of cytomegalovirus exposure and HLA in healthy donors. The PCR employed 60 Vbeta primers together with 13 Jbeta primers. Method: immunoSEQ multiplex PCR; TCRdb's copy keeps in-frame clones and lacks some. This sample has over 150,000 clones, with roughly 81% found just once. What was sequenced was PBMCs. These receptors all come from a woman aged 45-59 years in good health and CMV-seronegative.

This clone was recorded a few times. This chain links TRBV9 with TRBJ2-3; D gene uncertain. Trimming stripped 2 bases from V and 3 bases from J, with 4 bases between. CDR3 size: 12 residues. Germline V gene sequence: CDR1 SGDLS, CDR2 YYNGEE. The CDR3 nucleotides are TGTGCCAGCAGCGTCTCGACAGATACGCAGTATTTT. It translates to CASSVSTDTQYF.

The chain employs TRBV27 and TRBJ1-1; TRBD1 matches at 8 bases. The junction had 4 bases not matched to a gene; V was cut back by 6 bases and J by 4 bases. Germline V CDR1 and CDR2: MNHEY, SMNVEV (reference sequence). The CDR3 runs to 13 residues. CDR3 loop: CASRGQGGTEAFF. CDR3 nucleotide sequence: TGTGCCAGCAGAGGACAGGGTGGCACTGAAGCTTTCTTT.

The gene calls are TRBV6-1 and TRBJ1-2; maybe TRBD1 (5 bases). Per the germline V gene, CDR1 is MNHNS and CDR2 is SASEGT. This CDR3 has 14 residues. Trimming removed 3 bases from V and 2 bases from J, with 10 bases in between. CDR3 sequence (DNA): TGTGCCAGCAGTGATGGTTGGGGCAACTATGGCTACACCTTC. This translates into CASSDGWGNYGYTF.

This clone was seen a handful of times. V usage is TRBV5-4 and J usage is TRBJ1-1, with 8 nucleotides matching TRBD1. The CDR3 covers 12 residues. J lost 7 bases, V lost 4 bases, and 3 bases had no gene match. Germline V gene data show CDR1 as SGHNT and CDR2 as YYREEE (reference sequence). Here the CDR3 DNA reads TGTGCCAGCAGCCTTGACAGGGGTGAAGCTTTCTTT. Its translation: CASSLDRGEAFF.

The chain employs TRBV10-3 and TRBJ2-5; tentative D call: TRBD1 (5 bases). Near its end, the DNA agrees better with TRBJ2-7, so the J call may be wrong. This CDR3 has 13 residues. CDR1 ENHRY and CDR2 SYGVKD come from the germline V gene. The CDR3: CAISADNFYEQYF. The CDR3 DNA is TGTGCCATCAGTGCGGACAACTTCTACGAGCAGTACTTC.

The rearrangement links TRBV4-1 to TRBJ2-1; 9 positions agree with TRBD1. This CDR3 has 17 amino acids. V gave up 4 bases and J gave up 4 bases; unmatched junction bases: 11. Germline CDR1 reads MGHRA; CDR2 reads YSYEKL. The CDR3 here is CASSRVLGQGIYNEQFF. The CDR3 DNA follows: TGCGCCAGCAGCCGGGTCCTCGGACAGGGGATTTACAATGAGCAGTTCTTC.

The chain combines TRBV5-4 with TRBJ1-2; tentative D call: TRBD1 (5 bases). In germline, CDR1 is SGHNT, CDR2 YYREEE (reference sequence). Trimming removed 4 bases from V and 6 bases from J, with 22 bases in between. CDR3 size: 16 residues. The DNA for the CDR3 is TGTGCCAGCAGCATGAAGGAGGCAGCGGGGACGAATGGCTACACCTTC. Protein product: CASSMKEAAGTNGYTF.

The chain employs TRBV5-4 and TRBJ2-2; TRBD2 matches 10 bases. The CDR3 length is 16 residues. J was trimmed by 8 bases and V by 4 bases; bases with no gene match: 11. Germline CDR1 SGHNT, CDR2 YYREEE (reference sequence). CDR3 in amino acids: CASSAPSGGPIGELFF. CDR3 coding DNA: TGTGCCAGCAGCGCCCCTAGCGGGGGCCCGATAGGGGAGCTGTTTTTT.

The chain carries TRBV2 and TRBJ2-6; 8 bases are shared with TRBD1. Germline loops: CDR1 SNHLY, CDR2 FYNNEI. The CDR3 is made up of 18 amino acids. With 5 bases clipped from V and 2 bases from J, the junction kept 11 bases outside the gene matches. The CDR3 DNA is TGTGCCAGCAGTTCCATGGACAGGGTCGGGGCTGGGGCCAACGTCCTGACTTTC. Its translation: CASSSMDRVGAGANVLTF.

At least ten counts were recorded for this clone. This chain connects TRBV7-9 to TRBJ1-2, with D possibly TRBD1 on 5 matching bases. V was cut by 1 base and J by 2 bases, with 5 bases left in between. CDR1 SEHNR and CDR2 FQNEAQ come from the germline V gene (reference sequence). This CDR3 comprises 13 residues. The CDR3 DNA is TGTGCCAGCAGCTTAGGACAGAACTATGGCTACACCTTC. Its protein is CASSLGQNYGYTF.